Below, one T cell receptor beta chain is given with its context. Its matching antigen is unknown. These data originate in a study of identical twins. Study-wide results and limits: Invariant MAIT and iNKT cells are populations that could partly confound zero-insertion analyses. Conclusions leaned on cross-sectional statistical analysis and did not track the same donors over time.

With template switching, a universal primer site was added, and the cDNA carried unique molecular identifiers. MiXCR, applied by TCRdb to the 5' RACE reads, yields one record per CDR3 protein. The data show 450,000 to 600,000 distinct CDR3 sequences, with around 22% seen just once and approximately 0.49% held by the top ten. This same sample was also taken into another study, of yellow fever vaccine responses in identical twins.

The sample was CD4+ T cells sorted from blood. This clonotype was obtained from a woman between 18 and 29 years old in good health.

The CDR3 DNA follows: TGCAGCGTTGCACCTAGACTCCAAGAGACCCAGTACTTC. Translating it yields CSVAPRLQETQYF. The chain couples TRBV29-1 to TRBJ2-5; D is ambiguous. Germline V lookup: CDR1 SQVTM, CDR2 ANQGSEA. Between the trimmed V and J ends, which lost 4 bases and 1 base, there was a span of 10 bases. The CDR3 covers 13 residues.